The TCR beta chain described here comes from a study of identical twins. General study findings and limits: One should note that invariant MAIT and iNKT cells could partly confound zero-insertion analyses. Models underpredicted monozygotic twin sharing of out-of-frame TCR alpha. Abundant cord blood beta clonotypes carried fewer insertions; memory repertoires showed none. The authors drew conclusions from cross-sectional statistical analysis rather than following the same donors.

Germline CDR1 SGDLS, CDR2 YYNGEE. V lost 0 bases, J lost 8 bases, and 12 bases lay in between. The CDR3 runs to 14 residues. TCRdb re-analysed the 5' RACE reads in MiXCR, keeping a single row per CDR3 protein. The data contain about 300,000 distinct CDR3 sequences, 9% to 15% of them seen just once; the ten biggest clones take up 7.2%. This clonotype was detected a few times. Its antigen is not known. This sample was also put to use in a study of yellow fever vaccine responses in identical twins.

Material for sequencing was CD8+ T cells sorted from blood. The chain joins TRBV9 to TRBJ2-1; no clear D gene. The TCR was taken from a woman aged 18-30 years in good health. This chain's CDR3 is CASSVDAPLDEQFF. CDR3 in DNA: TGTGCCAGCAGCGTAGATGCCCCGTTGGATGAGCAGTTCTTC.